These 21 T cell receptor beta chains originate from one sample sequenced in a study of blood T cell repertoires in COVID-19. Data came from immunoSEQ multiplex PCR; TCRdb stores just in-frame clones and leaves some out. The profile shows 200,000 to 300,000 clones, around nine tenths of them singletons. Sequenced: peripheral blood. The receptors come from a woman in her 70s with active or convalescent COVID-19.

The table lists this clone with a count of one. V is TRBV11-2 and J is TRBJ2-1; 7 nucleotides line up with TRBD2. V shed 5 bases and J 0 bases; nucleotides not matched to a gene: 16. This CDR3 region has 19 residues. Germline V CDR1 and CDR2: SGHAT, FQNNGV. CDR3 residues: CASSHNGILTSFSYNEQFF. The CDR3 DNA reads TGTGCCAGCAGCCACAACGGTATATTGACTAGCTTCTCCTACAATGAGCAGTTCTTC.

The chain recombines TRBV6-5 with TRBJ1-6; 9 bases fit TRBD1. Unmatched junction bases numbered 12, after V lost 8 bases and J lost 10 bases. The CDR3 is 15 amino acids. In germline, CDR1 is MNHEY, CDR2 SVGAGI. Here the CDR3 reads CASDPIQGARSPLHF. In DNA, the CDR3 is TGTGCCAGCGACCCTATACAGGGGGCACGGTCACCCCTCCACTTT.

The chain links TRBV7-9 to TRBJ1-3; no firm D call. This CDR3 has 16 amino acids. From germline, CDR1 is SEHNR and CDR2 FQNEAQ (reference sequence). The V and J ends lost 0 bases and 0 bases respectively, with 9 bases between them. CDR3 bases: TGTGCCAGCAGCTTAGCGGGCCGTCACTCTGGAAACACCATATATTTT. This encodes CASSLAGRHSGNTIYF.

The genes are TRBV6-5 and TRBJ2-2; D call uncertain. CDR1 is MNHEY, CDR2 SVGAGI, per germline. V gave up 4 bases and J gave up 1 base, with 4 bases separating them. The CDR3 is 13 residues long. The CDR3: CASSFQNTGELFF. The CDR3 DNA sequence: TGTGCCAGCAGTTTCCAGAACACCGGGGAGCTGTTTTTT.

This chain uses TRBV7-2 with TRBJ2-3, with 11 bases matching TRBD2. Losses at the gene ends were 2 bases for V and 8 bases for J; bases not matched to a gene: 3. The germline V gene has CDR1 SGHTA and CDR2 FQGNSA. The CDR3 is 14 residues long. The CDR3 is CASSLLSGGATQYF. CDR3 coding DNA: TGTGCCAGCAGCTTACTTAGCGGGGGGGCTACGCAGTATTTT.

The CDR3 sequence is CSASPRNYGYTF. The CDR3 bases are TGCAGTGCTAGTCCCAGGAACTATGGCTACACCTTC. J is TRBJ1-2 and V is TRBV20-1; no reliable D call. The CDR3 totals 12 residues. Trimming cost V 3 bases and J 2 bases, with 7 bases left between them. The germline gives CDR1 DFQATT, CDR2 SNEGSKA (reference sequence).

The sample holds a few counts of this clone. This chain links TRBV6-1 with TRBJ1-4; a weak D match, TRBD1 (5 bases). Trimming stripped 2 bases from V and 4 bases from J, with 11 bases between. Germline V gene lookup returns CDR1 MNHNS and CDR2 SASEGT. The CDR3 is made up of 15 amino acids. The DNA for the CDR3 is TGTGCCAGCAGTGAATCGACAGCCGGTAATGAAAAACTGTTTTTT. Translation: CASSESTAGNEKLFF.

The chain couples TRBV5-4 to TRBJ2-1; tentative D call: TRBD2 (6 bases). CDR1 is SGHNT and CDR2 is YYREEE in the germline V gene (reference sequence). V gave up 3 bases and J gave up 13 bases, with 23 bases separating them. CDR3 length: 15 amino acids. The CDR3 DNA reads as TGTGCCAGCAGCTGGAGGGAAGTGGGGAATCCTAGACAGTTCTTC. Amino acids: CASSWREVGNPRQFF.

In its sample, this clone was seen once. V usage is TRBV4-3 and J usage is TRBJ2-7; a possible D gene is TRBD1 (5 bases). The V and J ends lost 0 bases and 9 bases respectively, with 18 bases between them. Germline V gene lookup returns CDR1 LGHNA and CDR2 YSLEER. This CDR3 spans 15 amino acids. CDR3 in amino acids: CASSQDRKGRSGQYF. CDR3 DNA: TGCGCCAGCAGCCAAGATAGGAAGGGGCGATCCGGGCAGTACTTC.

The chain is built from TRBV4-2 and TRBJ1-4; the match to TRBD1 covers 7 bases. CDR3 length: 17 residues. Germline CDR1 LGHNA, CDR2 YNFKEQ. The junction had 11 bases not matched to a gene; V was cut back by 3 bases and J by 4 bases. The CDR3 reads CASSQTGLGGLNEKLFF. The CDR3 DNA reads as TGTGCCAGCAGCCAGACAGGGTTGGGGGGTCTTAATGAAAAACTGTTTTTT.

The chain recombines TRBV2 with TRBJ1-2; 9 bases are a match to TRBD1. Trimming removed 6 bases from V and 5 bases from J; junction bases left unmatched: 4. This CDR3 spans 13 amino acids. Germline CDR1 and CDR2: SNHLY and FYNNEI. The CDR3 bases are TGTGCCAGCAGGGACAGGGGCAGGTATGGCTACACCTTC. It translates to CASRDRGRYGYTF.

The chain has TRBV12-3 or TRBV12-4 and TRBJ1-2, with D tentatively TRBD1 (5 bases). Trimming took off 5 bases at V and 8 bases at J, with 9 bases between the two ends. This CDR3 region has 11 residues. The CDR3 spells CASSRRGGYTF. The CDR3 DNA sequence: TGTGCCAGCAGTCGGAGGGGCGGCTACACCTTC.

This chain uses TRBV7-2 with TRBJ2-5, with D maybe TRBD1 (6 bases). CDR1 and CDR2 (germline): SGHTA, FQGNSA. With 5 bases removed from V and 0 bases from J, the gap between germline ends came to 16 bases. This CDR3 comprises 16 residues. CDR3 loop: CASSKGGLLYQETQYF. As DNA, the CDR3 is TGTGCCAGCAGCAAAGGGGGTCTTCTGTACCAAGAGACCCAGTACTTC.

The chain couples TRBV24-1 to TRBJ1-2; D gene uncertain. Germline CDR1 and CDR2: KGHDR and SFDVKD. Trimming removed 3 bases from V and 2 bases from J, with 18 bases in between. The CDR3 sequence is 17 residues long. CDR3 in DNA: TGTGCCACCAGTGATCAGGACTCCTATAAGGGAAACTATGGCTACACCTTC. This translates into CATSDQDSYKGNYGYTF.

The chain is built from TRBV18 and TRBJ2-3; tentatively, D is TRBD2 (5 bases). The V gene lost 6 bases and the J gene lost 2 bases, with 15 bases spanning the gap. This CDR3 comprises 15 residues. Germline V gene sequence: CDR1 KGHSH, CDR2 LQKENI. The CDR3 protein is CASSGGGRYTDTQYF. CDR3 coding DNA: TGTGCCAGCTCCGGTGGAGGACGGTACACAGATACGCAGTATTTT.

The chain couples TRBV4-3 to TRBJ1-4; the D is unclear. The CDR3 loop spans 14 amino acids. The V end was cut by 1 base, the J end by 11 bases, with 14 bases between. Germline V gene sequence: CDR1 LGHNA, CDR2 YSLEER. In DNA form, the CDR3 reads TGCGCCAGCAGCCAAGTCGGCGACATTGGGAAACTGTTTTTT. Its translation: CASSQVGDIGKLFF.

This chain joins TRBV6-5 and TRBJ1-4; no clear D. The CDR3 spans 12 residues. The V and J ends lost 6 bases and 4 bases respectively, with 6 bases between them. Germline CDR1 and CDR2: MNHEY and SVGAGI. The CDR3 protein is CASRIVNEKLFF. CDR3 bases: TGTGCCAGCAGGATAGTTAATGAAAAACTGTTTTTT.

The V call is TRBV6-6, the J call TRBJ2-1, with 8 bases lining up with TRBD1. V was pared by 2 bases and J by 3 bases, with 3 bases of the junction left unmatched. CDR1 MNHNY and CDR2 SVGAGI come from the germline V gene (reference sequence). The CDR3 has 15 amino acids. The CDR3 DNA reads TGTGCCAGCAGTTACGGACAGGGCAACTACAATGAGCAGTTCTTC. Its translation: CASSYGQGNYNEQFF.

The genes are TRBV20-1 and TRBJ1-6; 7 nucleotides match TRBD1. This CDR3 contains 15 residues. J gave up 7 bases and V 3 bases, and 9 bases lay outside the gene matches. Germline assignment: CDR1 DFQATT and CDR2 SNEGSKA (reference sequence). CDR3 sequence: CSASRQGETNSPLHF. CDR3 nucleotides: TGCAGTGCTAGTCGACAGGGTGAAACCAATTCACCCCTCCACTTT.

The chain combines TRBV19 with TRBJ1-6; TRBD1 matches 7 bases. Germline-derived CDR1 and CDR2 are LNHDA and SQIVND (reference sequence). The CDR3 spans 14 residues. Trimming took 6 bases from V and 9 from J; bases not matched to a gene: 8. CDR3 in amino acids: CASRTGTVSSPLHF. The DNA for the CDR3 is TGTGCCAGTAGAACCGGGACAGTGAGTTCACCCCTCCACTTT.

The V call is TRBV24-1, the J call TRBJ2-5, with 7 bases aligning to TRBD1. This CDR3 contains 15 residues. Germline CDR1 reads KGHDR; CDR2 reads SFDVKD. Trimming cost V 8 bases and J 3 bases; bases outside gene matches: 11. CDR3 bases: TGTGCCACCACGCCTCAACCAGGGGGTAAAGAGACCCAGTACTTC. It yields the protein CATTPQPGGKETQYF.